This T cell receptor beta chain was profiled in a study of T cells in Graves' hyperthyroidism and ophthalmopathy. Study results and limitations: Before onset, ophthalmopathy was predicted by the model a median approximately 6.6 months earlier.

Per the germline V gene, CDR1 is SGHRS and CDR2 is YFSETQ. The ends were cut back, 0 bases at V and 4 bases at J, with 14 bases in the middle. The CDR3 totals 15 residues. Amplification of TCR beta CDR3 regions was performed using RNA transcripts as template. TCR CDR3 regions were first amplified by RT-PCR with HTBI primers. From the multiplex PCR reads, TCRdb called clonotypes with MiXCR, one entry per CDR3 protein. The repertoire holds roughly 660,000 distinct CDR3 sequences, with 15% to 20% as singletons. For this clonotype: What it binds is unknown.

Patients between 18 and 65 years old had hyperthyroidism, newly diagnosed and lasting under 2 months. Sequencing was done on a sample of blood. The sequence came from a man aged 50 to 59 with Graves' hyperthyroidism. The rearrangement joins TRBV5-1 to TRBJ2-7; perhaps TRBD2 as D (5 bases). In DNA, the CDR3 is TGCGCCAGCAGCTTGGAGGATAGCGACTCGTACGAGCAGTACTTC. Protein product: CASSLEDSDSYEQYF.